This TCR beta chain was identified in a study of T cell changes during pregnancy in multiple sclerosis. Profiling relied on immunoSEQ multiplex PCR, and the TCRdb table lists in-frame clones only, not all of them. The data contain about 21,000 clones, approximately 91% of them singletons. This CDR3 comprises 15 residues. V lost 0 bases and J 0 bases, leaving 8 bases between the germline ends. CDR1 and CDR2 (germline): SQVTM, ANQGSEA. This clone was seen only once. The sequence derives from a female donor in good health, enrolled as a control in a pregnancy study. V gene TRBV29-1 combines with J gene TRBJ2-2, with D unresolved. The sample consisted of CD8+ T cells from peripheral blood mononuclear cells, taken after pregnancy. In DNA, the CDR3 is TGCAGCGTTGAAGATTGGCAAACGAACACCGGGGAGCTGTTTTTT. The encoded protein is CSVEDWQTNTGELFF.